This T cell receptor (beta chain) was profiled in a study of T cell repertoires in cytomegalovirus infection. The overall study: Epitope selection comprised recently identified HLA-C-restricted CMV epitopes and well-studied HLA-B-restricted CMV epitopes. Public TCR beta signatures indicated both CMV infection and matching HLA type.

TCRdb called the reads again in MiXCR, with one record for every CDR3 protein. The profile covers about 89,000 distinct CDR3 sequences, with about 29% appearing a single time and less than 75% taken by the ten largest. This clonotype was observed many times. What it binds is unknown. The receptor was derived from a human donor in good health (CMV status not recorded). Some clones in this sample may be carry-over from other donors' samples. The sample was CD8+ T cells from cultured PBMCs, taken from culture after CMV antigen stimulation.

The CDR3: CASSFSRAYEQYF. The CDR3 region has the DNA TGTGCCAGCAGTTTCTCACGGGCTTACGAGCAGTACTTC. The rearrangement links TRBV6-5 to TRBJ2-7, with D hard to call. The V end was cut by 4 bases, the J end by 4 bases, with 11 bases between. CDR3 length: 13 residues. Germline CDR1 MNHEY, CDR2 SVGAGI.